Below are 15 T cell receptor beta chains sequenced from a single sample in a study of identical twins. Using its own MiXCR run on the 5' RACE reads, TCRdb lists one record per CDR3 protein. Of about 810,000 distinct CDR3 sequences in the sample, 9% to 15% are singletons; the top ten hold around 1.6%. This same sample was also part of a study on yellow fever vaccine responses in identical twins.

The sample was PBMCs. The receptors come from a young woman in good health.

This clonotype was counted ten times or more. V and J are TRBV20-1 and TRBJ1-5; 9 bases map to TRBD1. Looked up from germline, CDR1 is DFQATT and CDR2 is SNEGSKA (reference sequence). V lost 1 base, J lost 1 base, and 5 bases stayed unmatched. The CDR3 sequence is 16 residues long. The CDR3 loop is CSARAGTGPSNQPQHF. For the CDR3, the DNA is TGCAGTGCTAGAGCCGGGACAGGGCCCAGCAATCAGCCCCAGCATTTT.

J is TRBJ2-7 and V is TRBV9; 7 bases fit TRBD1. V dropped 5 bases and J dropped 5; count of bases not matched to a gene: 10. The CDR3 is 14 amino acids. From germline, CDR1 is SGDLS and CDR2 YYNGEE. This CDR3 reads CASSSPTGIHEQYF. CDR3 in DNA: TGTGCCAGCAGTTCGCCGACAGGGATCCACGAGCAGTACTTC.

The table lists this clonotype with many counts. The CDR3 spells CASSLSYTQYF. CDR3 in DNA: TGTGCCAGCAGCTTAAGTTATACGCAGTATTTT. The genes are TRBV3-1 and TRBJ2-3; D unclear. V lost 5 bases and J 7 bases, leaving 7 bases between the germline ends. CDR3 size: 11 residues. Germline CDR1 LGHDT, CDR2 YNNKEL (reference sequence).

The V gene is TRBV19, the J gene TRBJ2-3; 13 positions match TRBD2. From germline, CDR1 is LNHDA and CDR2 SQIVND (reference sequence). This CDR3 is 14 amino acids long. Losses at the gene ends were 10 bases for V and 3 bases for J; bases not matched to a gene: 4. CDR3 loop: CAIATSGGTDTQYF. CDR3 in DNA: TGTGCCATTGCGACTAGCGGGGGGACAGATACGCAGTATTTT.

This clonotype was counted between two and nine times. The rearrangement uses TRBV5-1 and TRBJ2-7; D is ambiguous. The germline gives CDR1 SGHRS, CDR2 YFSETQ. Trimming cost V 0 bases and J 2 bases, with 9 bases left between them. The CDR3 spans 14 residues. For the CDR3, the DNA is TGCGCCAGCAGCTTGGGGTACGGTACCTACGAGCAGTACTTC. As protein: CASSLGYGTYEQYF.

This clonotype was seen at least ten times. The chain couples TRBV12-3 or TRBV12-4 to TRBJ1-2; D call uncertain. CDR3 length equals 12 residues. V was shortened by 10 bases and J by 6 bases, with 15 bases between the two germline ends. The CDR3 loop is CATNAVADGYTF. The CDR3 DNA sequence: TGTGCCACCAACGCAGTCGCTGATGGCTACACCTTC.

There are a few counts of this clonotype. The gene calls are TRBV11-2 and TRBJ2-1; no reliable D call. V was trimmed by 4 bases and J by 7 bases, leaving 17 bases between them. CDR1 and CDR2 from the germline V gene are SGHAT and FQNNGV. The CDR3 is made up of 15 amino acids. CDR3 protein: CASSSMSAVSNEQFF. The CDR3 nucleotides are TGTGCCAGCAGCTCCATGTCGGCAGTCTCGAATGAGCAGTTCTTC.

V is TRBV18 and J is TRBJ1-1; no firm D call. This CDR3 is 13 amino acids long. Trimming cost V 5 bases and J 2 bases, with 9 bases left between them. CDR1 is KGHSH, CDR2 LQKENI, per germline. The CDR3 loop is CASSGPFNTEAFF. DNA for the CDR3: TGTGCCAGCTCAGGGCCTTTCAACACTGAAGCTTTCTTT. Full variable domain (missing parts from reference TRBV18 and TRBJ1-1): NAGVMQNPRHLVRRRGQEARLRCSPMKGHSHVYWYRQLPEEGLKFMVYLQKENIIDESGMPKERFSAEFPKEGPSILRIQQVVRGDSAAYFCASSGPFNTEAFFGQGTRLTVV.

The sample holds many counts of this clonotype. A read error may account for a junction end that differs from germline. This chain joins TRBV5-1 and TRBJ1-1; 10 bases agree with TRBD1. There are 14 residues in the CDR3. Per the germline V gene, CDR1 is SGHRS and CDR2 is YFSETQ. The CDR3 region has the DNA TGTGCCAGCAGTCTGACAGGGGGCCGGACTGAAGCTTTCTTT. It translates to CASSLTGGRTEAFF.

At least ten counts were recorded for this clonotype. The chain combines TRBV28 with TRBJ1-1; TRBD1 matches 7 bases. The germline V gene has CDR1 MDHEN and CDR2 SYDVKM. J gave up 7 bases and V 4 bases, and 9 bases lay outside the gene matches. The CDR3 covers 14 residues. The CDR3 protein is CASSSPTRQGEAFF. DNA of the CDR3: TGTGCCAGCAGTTCCCCGACCAGACAGGGTGAAGCTTTCTTT.

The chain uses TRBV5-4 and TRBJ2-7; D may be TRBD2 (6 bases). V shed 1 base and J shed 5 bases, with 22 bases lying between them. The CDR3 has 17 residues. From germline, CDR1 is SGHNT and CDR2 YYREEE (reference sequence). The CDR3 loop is CASSLFPRAGLTNEQYF. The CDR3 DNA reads TGTGCCAGCAGCTTGTTCCCGCGGGCGGGATTAACGAACGAGCAGTACTTC.

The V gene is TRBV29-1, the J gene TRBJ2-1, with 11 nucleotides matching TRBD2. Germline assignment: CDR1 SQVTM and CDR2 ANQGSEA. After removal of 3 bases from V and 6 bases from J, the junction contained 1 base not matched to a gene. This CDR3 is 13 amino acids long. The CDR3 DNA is TGCAGCGTTGATAGCGGGAGGGGCAATGAGCAGTTCTTC. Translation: CSVDSGRGNEQFF.

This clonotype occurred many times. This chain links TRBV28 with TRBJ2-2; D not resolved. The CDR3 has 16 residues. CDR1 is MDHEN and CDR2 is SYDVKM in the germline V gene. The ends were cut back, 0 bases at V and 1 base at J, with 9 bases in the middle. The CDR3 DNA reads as TGTGCCAGCAGTTTATGGGGTTCGGAGAACACCGGGGAGCTGTTTTTT. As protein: CASSLWGSENTGELFF.

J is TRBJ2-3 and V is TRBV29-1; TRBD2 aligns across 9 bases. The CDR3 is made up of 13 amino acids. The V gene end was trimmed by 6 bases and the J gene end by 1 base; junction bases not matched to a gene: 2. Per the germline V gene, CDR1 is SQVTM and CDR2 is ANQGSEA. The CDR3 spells CSVIAGGTDTQYF. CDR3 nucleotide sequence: TGCAGCGTAATAGCGGGGGGCACAGATACGCAGTATTTT.

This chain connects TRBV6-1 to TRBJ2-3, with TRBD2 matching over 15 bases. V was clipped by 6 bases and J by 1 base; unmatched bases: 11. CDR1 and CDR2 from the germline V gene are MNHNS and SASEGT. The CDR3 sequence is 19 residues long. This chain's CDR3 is CASSSSSGLAGGGTDTQYF. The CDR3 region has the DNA TGTGCCAGCAGCTCTTCATCAGGACTAGCGGGGGGGGGCACAGATACGCAGTATTTT.